This TCR beta chain was documented in a study of control samples from healthy donors and cancer patients. This CDR3 spans 13 amino acids. Deletions cut 1 base from V and 6 bases from J, with 9 bases between. Looked up from germline, CDR1 is SGHAT and CDR2 is FQNNGV. This table comes from immunoSEQ multiplex PCR, and its TCRdb copy is limited to in-frame clones, with some not included. The sample includes roughly 160,000 clones, 94% of them seen just once. The sample taken for sequencing was PBMCs. The chain joins TRBV11-2 to TRBJ1-1; D gene unclear. This TCR was recovered from a man aged 55 to 69 with colorectal cancer. In nucleotides, the CDR3 is TGTGCCAGCAGCTTAGTCGGTACGGCTGAAGCTTTCTTT. This translates into CASSLVGTAEAFF. Using reference TRBV11-2 and TRBJ1-1 for the parts outside the CDR3, the full variable domain is EAGVAQSPRYKIIEKRQSVAFWCNPISGHATLYWYQQILGQGPKLLIQFQNNGVVDDSQLPKDRFSAERLKGVDSTLKIQPAKLEDSAVYLCASSLVGTAEAFFGQGTRLTVV.